These 24 T cell receptor beta chains originate from one sample sequenced in a study of T-cell reconstitution after alpha-beta-depleted transplantation in children. TCRbeta library preparation incorporated unique molecular identifiers. TCRdb fed the PCR reads into MiXCR, producing one record per CDR3 protein. Of approximately 150,000 distinct CDR3 sequences in the sample, roughly 9% were seen once. The input for sequencing was PBMCs, mostly from graft donor cells, taken 180 days after TCRalphabeta/CD19-depleted stem cell transplant. Every receptor here comes from a female patient aged 2-15 years who had a stem cell transplant for congenital amegakaryocytic thrombocytopenia, so the T cells may come from the graft donor.

Only a few counts were recorded for this clonotype. This chain links TRBV5-1 with TRBJ2-4; D may be TRBD1 or TRBD2 (5 bases each). V was cut by 3 bases and J by 0 bases, with 13 bases left in between. The CDR3 runs 16 residues. Germline assignment: CDR1 SGHRS and CDR2 YFSETQ. The CDR3 DNA reads as TGCGCCAGCAGCTCTGGGACGGTACTAGCCAAAAACATTCAGTACTTC. This sequence encodes CASSSGTVLAKNIQYF. The full variable domain, in which reference TRBV5-1 and TRBJ2-4 provide the parts outside the CDR3, is KAGVTQTPRYLIKTRGQQVTLSCSPISGHRSVSWYQQTPGQGLQFLFEYFSETQRNKGNFPGRFSGRQFSNSRSEMNVSTLELGDSALYLCASSSGTVLAKNIQYFGAGTRLSVL.

V is TRBV20-1 and J is TRBJ2-3, with D possibly being TRBD2 (7 bases). Germline loops: CDR1 DFQATT, CDR2 SNEGSKA (reference sequence). Between the trimmed V and J ends, which lost 6 bases and 1 base, there was a span of 20 bases. The length of the CDR3 is 16 residues. The CDR3 sequence: CSAGGGADPRTDTQYF. The CDR3 DNA reads TGCAGTGCGGGTGGGGGGGCTGATCCGCGCACAGATACGCAGTATTTT.

This clonotype showed up just a few times. The CDR3 reads CASSQDSGTRRTEAFF. The CDR3 DNA sequence: TGCGCCAGCAGCCAAGACTCCGGGACAAGGAGGACCGAAGCTTTCTTT. This chain uses TRBV4-1 with TRBJ1-1; D possibly corresponds to TRBD1 (6 bases). V lost 0 bases, J lost 8 bases, and 19 bases lay in between. CDR1 and CDR2 from the germline V gene are MGHRA and YSYEKL. This CDR3 has 16 residues.

This clonotype was observed at least ten times. V usage is TRBV29-1 and J usage is TRBJ2-6; D may correspond to TRBD1 or TRBD2 (5 bases each). Trimming shortened V by 4 bases and J by 0 bases, and 16 bases separated the two germline ends. The CDR3 totals 17 residues. Per germline, CDR1 SQVTM and CDR2 ANQGSEA. CDR3 in amino acids: CSVVFRGLHSGANVLTF. CDR3 DNA sequence: TGCAGCGTTGTATTCCGGGGCCTGCACTCTGGGGCCAACGTCCTGACTTTC. Drawing the rest from reference TRBV29-1 and TRBJ2-6, the complete variable domain is SAVISQKPSRDICQRGTSLTIQCQVDSQVTMMFWYRQQPGQSLTLIATANQGSEATYESGFVIDKFPISRPNLTFSTLTVSNMSPEDSSIYLCSVVFRGLHSGANVLTFGAGSRLTVL.

This clonotype has more than one count but fewer than ten. The V call is TRBV7-2, the J call TRBJ2-7; TRBD2 matches at 7 bases. CDR1 and CDR2 from the germline V gene are SGHTA and FQGNSA. CDR3 length: 17 amino acids. The trim removed 1 base at V and 6 bases at J, leaving 15 bases unmatched. The CDR3 spells CASSLVGLAGRGLEQYF. CDR3 coding DNA: TGTGCCAGCAGCTTAGTAGGTTTAGCGGGTCGAGGGCTCGAGCAGTACTTC.

Many counts were recorded for this clonotype. The CDR3 here is CASSPGVYTEAFF. For the CDR3, the DNA is TGTGCCAGCAGCCCAGGGGTTTACACTGAAGCTTTCTTT. The genes are TRBV12-3 or TRBV12-4 and TRBJ1-1; possible D gene TRBD1, 6 bases. The CDR3 has 13 amino acids. The germline V and J ends were trimmed by 6 bases and 3 bases, with 11 bases remaining between them.

This chain uses TRBV20-1 with TRBJ2-2, with 7 bases identical to TRBD2. This CDR3 has 15 residues. Trimming took 5 bases from V and 3 from J; bases not matched to a gene: 9. The germline V gene has CDR1 DFQATT and CDR2 SNEGSKA (reference sequence). CDR3 nucleotide sequence: TGCAGTGCTCCTACTAGCGACTCCCACACCGGGGAGCTGTTTTTT. Encoded protein: CSAPTSDSHTGELFF.

By its share, this clonotype is medium-sized (0.01 to 0.1%). V and J are TRBV20-1 and TRBJ1-2; the D gene is possibly TRBD1 (6 bases). V was cut by 0 bases and J by 8 bases, with 16 bases left in between. Germline V lookup: CDR1 DFQATT, CDR2 SNEGSKA (reference sequence). There are 14 residues in the CDR3. CDR3 sequence (DNA): TGCAGTGCTAGAGATTATGAGGGGGTGGGGGGCTACACCTTC. It encodes CSARDYEGVGGYTF.

In this sample, this clonotype turned up many times. The chain joins TRBV20-1 to TRBJ2-2; 9 bases are a match to TRBD2. Germline CDR1 reads DFQATT; CDR2 reads SNEGSKA (reference sequence). This CDR3 has 15 amino acids. Germline trimming cut 3 bases from V and 4 bases from J; bases unmatched to any gene: 6. The CDR3 sequence is CSARVVAGATGELFF. CDR3 bases: TGCAGTGCTAGGGTTGTAGCGGGAGCCACCGGGGAGCTGTTTTTT.

Ten or more counts support this clonotype. The V call is TRBV27, the J call TRBJ2-1; TRBD2 agrees at 7 bases. The CDR3 is made up of 16 amino acids. V lost 7 bases and J lost 5; bases outside the gene matches: 14. Germline loops: CDR1 MNHEY, CDR2 SMNVEV (reference sequence). The CDR3, as DNA: TGTGCCAGCAAGAAGGCGGGAGCGGACGGAGACAATGAGCAGTTCTTC. This encodes CASKKAGADGDNEQFF.

This clonotype was counted many times. CDR3 protein: CASSQFGTAQETQYF. Written as DNA, the CDR3 is TGCGCCAGCAGCCAATTTGGGACAGCCCAAGAGACCCAGTACTTC. V and J are TRBV4-1 and TRBJ2-5, with 7 positions matching TRBD1. V lost 2 bases, J lost 1 base, and 4 bases stayed unmatched. The CDR3 is 15 residues long. CDR1 and CDR2 from the germline V gene are MGHRA and YSYEKL.

This clonotype was counted ten times or more. The V and J genes are TRBV10-3 and TRBJ2-1; 9 nucleotides line up with TRBD2. This CDR3 is 14 amino acids long. Germline assignment: CDR1 ENHRY and CDR2 SYGVKD. The V segment lost 4 bases and the J segment 7 bases; nucleotides outside the gene matches: 5. CDR3 nucleotides: TGTGCCATCAGTGGGACTAGCGCGATGAATGAGCAGTTCTTC. Encoded protein: CAISGTSAMNEQFF.

Ten or more counts support this clonotype. The chain is built from TRBV5-1 and TRBJ2-6; D tentatively fits TRBD1 or TRBD2 (5 bases each). CDR3 length: 17 residues. Trimming removed 2 bases from V and 0 bases from J, with 12 bases in between. CDR1 SGHRS and CDR2 YFSETQ come from the germline V gene. In DNA, the CDR3 is TGCGCCAGCAGCTTCGGGGCTCGAGGCTCTGGGGCCAACGTCCTGACTTTC. As protein: CASSFGARGSGANVLTF. The full variable domain, rest sourced from reference TRBV5-1 and TRBJ2-6, is KAGVTQTPRYLIKTRGQQVTLSCSPISGHRSVSWYQQTPGQGLQFLFEYFSETQRNKGNFPGRFSGRQFSNSRSEMNVSTLELGDSALYLCASSFGARGSGANVLTFGAGSRLTVL.

This clonotype has a count of ten or more. The rearrangement uses TRBV5-1 and TRBJ2-7, with TRBD1 as a possible D gene (6 bases). With 2 bases removed from V and 2 bases from J, the gap between germline ends came to 17 bases. Germline V CDR1 and CDR2: SGHRS, YFSETQ. CDR3 size: 16 residues. CDR3 sequence reads: CASSFTRDTMAYEQYF. CDR3 sequence (DNA): TGCGCCAGCAGCTTCACCCGGGACACCATGGCCTACGAGCAGTACTTC.

This clonotype was observed a handful of times. The chain combines TRBV10-3 with TRBJ1-4; D ambiguous. V was shortened by 10 bases and J by 8 bases, with 20 bases between the two germline ends. Germline V lookup: CDR1 ENHRY, CDR2 SYGVKD. This CDR3 comprises 14 residues. CDR3 nucleotide sequence: TGTGCCACGAGGAAACCCGATTCGGAGGAAAAACTGTTTTTT. Protein: CATRKPDSEEKLFF.

This clonotype was recorded many times. The chain uses TRBV20-1 and TRBJ2-1, with 7 bases matching TRBD2. This CDR3 has 13 residues. Germline V gene data show CDR1 as DFQATT and CDR2 as SNEGSKA (reference sequence). V lost 6 bases and J lost 5; bases outside the gene matches: 7. The DNA of the CDR3 is TGCAGTGCCGAACGAGCGGGGAACAATGAGCAGTTCTTC. This translates into CSAERAGNNEQFF.

The table lists this clonotype with many counts. The rearrangement links TRBV27 to TRBJ1-2, with unresolved D. The V gene lost 5 bases and the J gene lost 8 bases, with 21 bases spanning the gap. The V gene's germline CDR1 is MNHEY and CDR2 SMNVEV (reference sequence). The CDR3 runs 15 residues. DNA for the CDR3: TGTGCCAGCAGTCCCTTCGGGCGGGAGGGTAGCGGCTACACCTTC. It translates to CASSPFGREGSGYTF.

The table lists this clonotype with many counts. The V call is TRBV7-2, the J call TRBJ1-2; weak D call: TRBD1 (5 bases). Germline V CDR1 and CDR2: SGHTA, FQGNSA. The CDR3 has 13 amino acids. Trimming took 0 bases from V and 9 from J, leaving 11 bases between them. The CDR3 DNA is TGTGCCAGCAGCTTAGCGACAGCTCTCAGCTACACCTTC. This gives the protein CASSLATALSYTF.

Ten or more counts support this clonotype. The V and J genes are TRBV20-1 and TRBJ1-6; D unresolved. CDR1 and CDR2 (germline): DFQATT, SNEGSKA (reference sequence). The CDR3 covers 14 residues. The germline V and J ends were trimmed by 0 bases and 7 bases, with 10 bases remaining between them. The CDR3 nucleotides read TGCAGTGCTAGAGAGTCCGGGAAAAATTCACCCCTCCACTTT. Amino acid sequence: CSARESGKNSPLHF.

A few counts support this clonotype. The V gene is TRBV28, the J gene TRBJ1-2; D is undetermined. The CDR3 is 13 residues long. CDR1 and CDR2 (germline): MDHEN, SYDVKM. The ends were cut back, 2 bases at V and 8 bases at J, with 12 bases in the middle. The CDR3 here is CASSLTPELGYTF. The CDR3 region has the DNA TGTGCCAGCAGTTTAACCCCCGAACTGGGCTACACCTTC.

In its sample, this clonotype was seen many times. The V gene is TRBV12-3 or TRBV12-4, the J gene TRBJ1-4; 7 bases map to TRBD1. V shed 5 bases, J shed 0 bases, and the junction held 9 bases outside the gene matches. The CDR3 totals 17 residues. The CDR3 DNA reads as TGTGCCAGCAGTCTGGACAGGTTCCGTGCAACTAATGAAAAACTGTTTTTT. It translates to CASSLDRFRATNEKLFF.

This clonotype was detected ten times or more. The genes are TRBV2 and TRBJ2-3, with D possibly matching TRBD2 (5 bases). This CDR3 contains 19 residues. Germline-derived CDR1 and CDR2 are SNHLY and FYNNEI. V shed 8 bases and J shed 2 bases, with 29 bases lying between them. CDR3 coding DNA: TGTGCCAGCGGCAGACAAAAGGAAGTCCGGGGTTCACCCACAGATACGCAGTATTTT. The encoded protein is CASGRQKEVRGSPTDTQYF.

There are many counts of this clonotype. This rearrangement joins TRBV20-1 to TRBJ1-5; a possible D gene is TRBD1 (5 bases). CDR1 and CDR2 from the germline V gene are DFQATT and SNEGSKA (reference sequence). This CDR3 comprises 14 residues. V lost 0 bases and J lost 5, with 11 bases in between. CDR3 sequence (DNA): TGCAGTGCTAGAGATGGGGCAGGGTATCAGCCCCAGCATTTT. Its translation: CSARDGAGYQPQHF.

V is TRBV5-1 and J is TRBJ2-7; 10 bases match TRBD1. Germline CDR1 is SGHRS and CDR2 is YFSETQ. Germline trimming cut 4 bases from V and 7 bases from J; bases unmatched to any gene: 11. The CDR3 extends over 15 amino acids. The CDR3 DNA sequence: TGCGCCAGCAGCATGACAGGGGGCCCAGCTCTAGAGCAGTACTTC. Protein sequence: CASSMTGGPALEQYF.